Below, 17 T cell receptor beta chains from the same sample are listed, as sequenced in a study of blood T cell repertoires in COVID-19. Some clones are missing from TCRdb's copy, which holds only in-frame ones; the method was immunoSEQ multiplex PCR. The sample shows 200,000 to 250,000 clones, 75% to 85% of them seen only once. Material for sequencing was PBMCs or T cells enriched from blood (not recorded which). Receptor source: a young man with acute COVID-19.

This clone was seen a few times. The chain employs TRBV5-4 and TRBJ2-3, with 11 bases fitting TRBD2. The germline CDR1 and CDR2 sequences are SGHNT and YYREEE (reference sequence). CDR3 length equals 17 residues. V was clipped by 3 bases and J by 1 base; unmatched bases: 7. The CDR3 reads CASSSVAGGRGTDTQYF. The CDR3 DNA sequence: TGTGCCAGCAGCTCCGTAGCGGGGGGGCGGGGCACAGATACGCAGTATTTT.

The V call is TRBV6-6, the J call TRBJ1-1; possibly TRBD1 for D (5 bases). The germline V gene encodes CDR1 MNHNY and CDR2 SVGAGI (reference sequence). The CDR3 totals 15 residues. V lost 3 bases and J lost 5, with 16 bases in between. CDR3 in amino acids: CASSYFGGVRTEAFF. The DNA of the CDR3 is TGTGCCAGCAGTTATTTCGGAGGGGTTAGGACTGAAGCTTTCTTT.

The rearrangement links TRBV5-6 to TRBJ2-7, with 8 bases that match TRBD2. Trimming took 2 bases from V and 6 from J; bases not matched to a gene: 13. CDR3 length: 16 residues. In germline, CDR1 is SGHDT, CDR2 YYEEEE. Here the CDR3 reads CASSLSWGRRGAEQYF. CDR3 in DNA: TGTGCCAGCAGCTTAAGTTGGGGCCGGCGGGGGGCCGAGCAGTACTTC.

The genes are TRBV19 and TRBJ1-5; 8 bases match TRBD1. The V gene end was trimmed by 5 bases and the J gene end by 2 bases; junction bases not matched to a gene: 5. Germline V gene lookup returns CDR1 LNHDA and CDR2 SQIVND (reference sequence). This CDR3 region has 15 residues. CDR3 loop: CASSPGGGGNQPQHF. The CDR3 region has the DNA TGTGCCAGTAGTCCAGGGGGCGGTGGCAATCAGCCCCAGCATTTT.

This clone was counted once. The junction shows a germline mismatch at one end, possibly a read error. The chain is built from TRBV6-4 and TRBJ2-1, with 12 nucleotides matching TRBD1. The germline V gene encodes CDR1 MRHNA and CDR2 SNTAGT. The CDR3 is 16 amino acids. As DNA, the CDR3 is TGTACCAGCAGCCTCGCCGGGACAGGGGGCATCGGTGAGCAGTTCTTC. This sequence encodes CTSSLAGTGGIGEQFF.

The chain couples TRBV5-1 to TRBJ2-1; TRBD2 matches 10 bases. V dropped 4 bases and J dropped 4; count of bases not matched to a gene: 11. The CDR3 sequence is 17 residues long. CDR1 SGHRS and CDR2 YFSETQ come from the germline V gene. CDR3 DNA sequence: TGCGCCAGCAGCCCACTAGTTAGCGGGGGGACGTACAATGAGCAGTTCTTC. As protein: CASSPLVSGGTYNEQFF.

V usage is TRBV2 and J usage is TRBJ1-2; 7 nucleotides line up with TRBD1. CDR1 is SNHLY and CDR2 is FYNNEI in the germline V gene. V dropped 6 bases and J dropped 2; count of bases not matched to a gene: 6. The CDR3 loop spans 14 amino acids. The DNA for the CDR3 is TGTGCCAGCAGCGACGCGGGACAGAACTATGGCTACACCTTC. Amino acid sequence: CASSDAGQNYGYTF. Together with reference TRBV2 and TRBJ1-2, the CDR3 gives the full variable domain: EPEVTQTPSHQVTQMGQEVILRCVPISNHLYFYWYRQILGQKVEFLVSFYNNEISEKSEIFDDQFSVERPDGSNFTLKIRSTKLEDSAMYFCASSDAGQNYGYTFGSGTRLTVV.

The genes are TRBV9 and TRBJ1-1; 7 bases agree with TRBD1. The ends lost 2 bases at V and 0 bases at J; junction bases unmatched: 4. This CDR3 region has 15 residues. Germline V gene lookup returns CDR1 SGDLS and CDR2 YYNGEE. The CDR3 DNA follows: TGTGCCAGCAGCGTCCAGACAGGGATGAACACTGAAGCTTTCTTT. It encodes CASSVQTGMNTEAFF.

The rearrangement uses TRBV6-5 and TRBJ1-2; 9 bases are a match to TRBD1. This CDR3 has 16 amino acids. Germline loops: CDR1 MNHEY, CDR2 SVGAGI. The V and J ends lost 1 base and 6 bases, in that order; junction bases with no gene match: 9. In nucleotides, the CDR3 is TGTGCCAGCAGTTACTGGGGACAGGGTAGCCTCGATGGCTACACCTTC. Amino acid sequence: CASSYWGQGSLDGYTF.

This chain connects TRBV6-5 to TRBJ1-2, with D unclear. Germline V gene data show CDR1 as MNHEY and CDR2 as SVGAGI. This CDR3 is built from 13 residues. V was cut by 5 bases and J by 4 bases, with 11 bases left in between. The chain's CDR3 is CASSTGEGYGYTF. The CDR3 DNA reads TGTGCCAGCAGTACCGGGGAGGGCTATGGCTACACCTTC.

This chain uses TRBV4-1 with TRBJ2-7, with TRBD1 identical over 9 bases. V was clipped by 2 bases and J by 7 bases; unmatched bases: 12. This CDR3 has 16 residues. CDR1 and CDR2 (germline): MGHRA, YSYEKL. CDR3 DNA: TGCGCCAGCAGCCAATCAGCCGGGACAGGGCACCGTGAGCAGTACTTC. It translates to CASSQSAGTGHREQYF.

This chain uses TRBV6-5 with TRBJ2-3; maybe TRBD1 (7 bases). Germline V gene lookup returns CDR1 MNHEY and CDR2 SVGAGI. Trimming pared 6 bases from V and 4 bases from J, leaving 8 bases between. The CDR3 is made up of 12 amino acids. In DNA form, the CDR3 reads TGTGCCAGCAGCAGGGGGGCAGATACGCAGTATTTT. This codes for CASSRGADTQYF.

V is TRBV9 and J is TRBJ2-1, with a tentative D call TRBD2 (7 bases). There are 17 residues in the CDR3. The germline V gene encodes CDR1 SGDLS and CDR2 YYNGEE. V was pared by 0 bases and J by 2 bases, with 15 bases between. Here the CDR3 DNA reads TGTGCCAGCAGCGTAGCTACCAACGGGGGGCCCTACAATGAGCAGTTCTTC. Translating it yields CASSVATNGGPYNEQFF.

This clone was seen once. The rearrangement joins TRBV29-1 to TRBJ2-2; 7 bases align to TRBD2. The V and J ends lost 6 bases and 7 bases, in that order; junction bases with no gene match: 8. Germline V gives CDR1 SQVTM, CDR2 ANQGSEA. The CDR3 has 13 amino acids. CDR3 in amino acids: CSVLPGGSGELFF. The CDR3 DNA reads TGCAGCGTCCTCCCGGGGGGTAGCGGGGAGCTGTTTTTT.

This sequence joins TRBV14 and TRBJ2-7; the D is unclear. CDR3 length: 13 residues. CDR1 is SGHDN, CDR2 FVKESK, per germline. Trimming shortened V by 4 bases and J by 3 bases, and 10 bases separated the two germline ends. The CDR3 nucleotides are TGTGCCAGCAGCCCCCGCCGAGGCTACGAGCAGTACTTC. It encodes CASSPRRGYEQYF.

The chain has TRBV28 and TRBJ2-1; D ambiguous. This CDR3 has 14 residues. Trimming shortened V by 11 bases and J by 7 bases, and 21 bases separated the two germline ends. The germline CDR1 and CDR2 sequences are MDHEN and SYDVKM. CDR3 protein: CAGQPASRYNEQFF. In DNA, the CDR3 is TGTGCCGGCCAACCCGCCAGCAGGTATAATGAGCAGTTCTTC.

This clone was picked up many times. The chain combines TRBV7-6 with TRBJ2-7; weak D call: TRBD2 (6 bases). From germline, CDR1 is SGHVS and CDR2 FNYEAQ. This CDR3 is 16 amino acids long. V dropped 5 bases and J dropped 5 bases, with 22 bases sitting between them. As DNA, the CDR3 is TGTGCCAGCAGCCCGGGGTCTCGTAGCGGCTTCCACGAGCAGTACTTC. The encoded protein is CASSPGSRSGFHEQYF.